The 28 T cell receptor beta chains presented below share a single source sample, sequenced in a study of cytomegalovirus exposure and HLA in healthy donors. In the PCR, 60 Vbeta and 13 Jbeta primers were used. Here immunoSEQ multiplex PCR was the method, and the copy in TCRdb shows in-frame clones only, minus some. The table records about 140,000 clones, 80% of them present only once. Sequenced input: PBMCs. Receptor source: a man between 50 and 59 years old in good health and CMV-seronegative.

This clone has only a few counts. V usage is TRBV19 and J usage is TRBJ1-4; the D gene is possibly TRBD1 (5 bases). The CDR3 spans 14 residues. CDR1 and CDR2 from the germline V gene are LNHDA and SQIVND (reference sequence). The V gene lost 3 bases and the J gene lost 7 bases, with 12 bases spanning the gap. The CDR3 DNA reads TGTGCCAGTAGTATTGGCAGGGTCTTTGAAAAACTGTTTTTT. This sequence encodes CASSIGRVFEKLFF.

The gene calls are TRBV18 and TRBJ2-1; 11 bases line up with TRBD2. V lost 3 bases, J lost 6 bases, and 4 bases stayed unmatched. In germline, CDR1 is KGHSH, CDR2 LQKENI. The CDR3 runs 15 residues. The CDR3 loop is CASSPFSGRANEQFF. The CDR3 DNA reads TGTGCCAGCTCACCTTTTAGCGGGAGGGCCAATGAGCAGTTCTTC.

CDR3 sequence: CASSYARSDRGNTIYF. CDR3 bases: TGTGCCAGCAGTTACGCCAGGTCAGATCGGGGAAACACCATATATTTT. This sequence joins TRBV6-5 and TRBJ1-3; no clear D. The CDR3 is 16 amino acids. Trimming shortened V by 2 bases and J by 4 bases, and 15 bases separated the two germline ends. Germline values: CDR1 MNHEY, CDR2 SVGAGI.

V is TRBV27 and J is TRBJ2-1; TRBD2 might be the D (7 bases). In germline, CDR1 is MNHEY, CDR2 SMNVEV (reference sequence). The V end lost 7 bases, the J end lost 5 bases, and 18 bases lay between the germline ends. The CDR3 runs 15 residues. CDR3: CASNKGGAGHNEQFF. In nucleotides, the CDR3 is TGTGCCAGCAACAAGGGGGGGGCTGGTCACAATGAGCAGTTCTTC.

The CDR3 reads CASSEQGVYETQYF. The CDR3 DNA sequence: TGTGCCAGCAGCGAACAGGGGGTGTATGAGACCCAGTACTTC. The chain combines TRBV6-1 with TRBJ2-5, with TRBD1 identical over 8 bases. The CDR3 extends over 14 amino acids. Germline V gene data show CDR1 as MNHNS and CDR2 as SASEGT. V lost 6 bases to trimming and J lost 5 bases; unmatched junction nucleotides: 8.

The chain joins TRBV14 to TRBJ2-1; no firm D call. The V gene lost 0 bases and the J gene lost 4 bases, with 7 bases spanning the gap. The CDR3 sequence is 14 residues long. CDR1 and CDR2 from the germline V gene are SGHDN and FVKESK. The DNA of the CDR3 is TGTGCCAGCAGCCAAGATCTCCAGTACAATGAGCAGTTCTTC. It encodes CASSQDLQYNEQFF.

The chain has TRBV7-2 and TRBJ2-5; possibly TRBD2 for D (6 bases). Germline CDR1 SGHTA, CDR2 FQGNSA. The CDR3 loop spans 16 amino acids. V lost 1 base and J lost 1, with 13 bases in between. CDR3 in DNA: TGTGCCAGCAGCTTAGGCGGGGCCACATTCCAAGAGACCCAGTACTTC. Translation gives CASSLGGATFQETQYF.

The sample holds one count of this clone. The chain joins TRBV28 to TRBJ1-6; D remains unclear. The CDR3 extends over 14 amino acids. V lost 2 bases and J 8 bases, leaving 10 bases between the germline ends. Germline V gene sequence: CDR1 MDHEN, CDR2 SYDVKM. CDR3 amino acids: CASSLLVRDSPLHF. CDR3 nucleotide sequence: TGTGCCAGCAGTTTACTAGTGCGTGATTCACCCCTCCACTTT.

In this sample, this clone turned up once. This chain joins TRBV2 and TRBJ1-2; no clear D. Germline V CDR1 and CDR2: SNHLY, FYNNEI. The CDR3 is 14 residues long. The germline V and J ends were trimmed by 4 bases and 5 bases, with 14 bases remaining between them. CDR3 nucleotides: TGTGCCAGCAGTGGGGAGAACAATTCATATGGCTACACCTTC. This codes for CASSGENNSYGYTF. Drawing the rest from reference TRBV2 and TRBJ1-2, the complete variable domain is EPEVTQTPSHQVTQMGQEVILRCVPISNHLYFYWYRQILGQKVEFLVSFYNNEISEKSEIFDDQFSVERPDGSNFTLKIRSTKLEDSAMYFCASSGENNSYGYTFGSGTRLTVV.

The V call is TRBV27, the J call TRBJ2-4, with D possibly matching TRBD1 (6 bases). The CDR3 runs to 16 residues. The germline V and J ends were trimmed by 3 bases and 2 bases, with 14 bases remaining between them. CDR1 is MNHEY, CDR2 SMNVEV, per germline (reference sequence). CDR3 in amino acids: CASSFGQPRTKNIQYF. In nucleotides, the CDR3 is TGTGCCAGCAGTTTCGGACAGCCGCGGACCAAAAACATTCAGTACTTC.

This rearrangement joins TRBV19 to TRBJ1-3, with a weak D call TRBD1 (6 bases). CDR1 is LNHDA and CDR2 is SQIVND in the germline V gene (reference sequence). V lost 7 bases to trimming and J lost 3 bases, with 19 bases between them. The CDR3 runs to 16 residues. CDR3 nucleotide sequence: TGTGCCAGTATCCCGGGGGGGGGCCCCCTTGGAAACACCATATATTTT. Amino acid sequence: CASIPGGGPLGNTIYF.

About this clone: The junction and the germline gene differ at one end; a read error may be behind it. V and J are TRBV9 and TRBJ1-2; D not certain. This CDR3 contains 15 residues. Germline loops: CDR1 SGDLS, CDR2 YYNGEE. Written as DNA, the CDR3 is TGTGCCAGCAGCCCCGAGGGAAGCGTACCTCCCACGACCCCCTTC. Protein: CASSPEGSVPPTTPF.

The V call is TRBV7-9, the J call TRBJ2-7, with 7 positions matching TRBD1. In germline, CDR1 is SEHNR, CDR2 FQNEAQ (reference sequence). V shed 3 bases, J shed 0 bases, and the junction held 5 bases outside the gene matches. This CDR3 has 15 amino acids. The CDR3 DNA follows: TGTGCCAGCAGCTTTGGGACAGTGAGCTCCTACGAGCAGTACTTC. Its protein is CASSFGTVSSYEQYF.

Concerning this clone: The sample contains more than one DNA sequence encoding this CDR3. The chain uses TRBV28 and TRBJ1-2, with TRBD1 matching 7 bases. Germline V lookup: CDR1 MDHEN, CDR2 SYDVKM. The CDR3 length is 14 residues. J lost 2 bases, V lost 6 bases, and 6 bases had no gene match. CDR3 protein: CASSTTGDNYGYTF. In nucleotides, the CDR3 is TGTGCCAGCAGCACCACAGGGGACAACTATGGCTACACCTTC.

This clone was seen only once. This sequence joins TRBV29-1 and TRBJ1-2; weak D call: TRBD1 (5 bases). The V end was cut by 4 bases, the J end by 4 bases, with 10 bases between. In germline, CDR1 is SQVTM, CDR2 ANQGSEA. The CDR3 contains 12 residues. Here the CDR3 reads CSVVQGGYGYTF. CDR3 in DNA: TGCAGCGTTGTTCAGGGTGGCTATGGCTACACCTTC.

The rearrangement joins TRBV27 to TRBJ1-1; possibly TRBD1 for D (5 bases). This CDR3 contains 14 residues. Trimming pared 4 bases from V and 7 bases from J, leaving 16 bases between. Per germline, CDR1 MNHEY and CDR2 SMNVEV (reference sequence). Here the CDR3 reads CASSYREGHVEAFF. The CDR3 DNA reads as TGTGCCAGCAGTTATCGGGAGGGGCATGTTGAAGCTTTCTTT.

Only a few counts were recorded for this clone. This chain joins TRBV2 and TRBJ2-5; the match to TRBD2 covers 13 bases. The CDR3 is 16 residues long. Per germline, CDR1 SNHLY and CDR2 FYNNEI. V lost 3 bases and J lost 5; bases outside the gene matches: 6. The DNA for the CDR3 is TGTGCCAGCAGTGACCGACTAGCGGGGGGTCGGGAGACCCAGTACTTC. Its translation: CASSDRLAGGRETQYF.

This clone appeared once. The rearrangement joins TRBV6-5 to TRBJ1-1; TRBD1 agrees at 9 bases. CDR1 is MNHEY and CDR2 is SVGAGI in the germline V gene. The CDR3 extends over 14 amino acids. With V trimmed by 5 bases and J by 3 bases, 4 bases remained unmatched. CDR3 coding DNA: TGTGCCAGCAGTCGGGACAGGGCCTACACTGAAGCTTTCTTT. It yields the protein CASSRDRAYTEAFF.

The CDR3, as DNA: TGTGCCAGCTCACCTCAGGGGACAGCCTATGGCTACACCTTC. It yields the protein CASSPQGTAYGYTF. The rearrangement links TRBV18 to TRBJ1-2, with 7 nucleotides matching TRBD1. Germline V lookup: CDR1 KGHSH, CDR2 LQKENI. There are 14 residues in the CDR3. V trimming: 3 bases; J trimming: 4 bases; junction bases outside the gene matches: 5.

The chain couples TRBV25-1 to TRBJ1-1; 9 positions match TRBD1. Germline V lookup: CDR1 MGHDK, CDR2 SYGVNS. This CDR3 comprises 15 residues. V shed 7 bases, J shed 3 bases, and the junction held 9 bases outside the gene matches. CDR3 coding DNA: TGTGCCAGCACCGACTCCCGGACAGGGGACACTGAAGCTTTCTTT. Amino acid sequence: CASTDSRTGDTEAFF.

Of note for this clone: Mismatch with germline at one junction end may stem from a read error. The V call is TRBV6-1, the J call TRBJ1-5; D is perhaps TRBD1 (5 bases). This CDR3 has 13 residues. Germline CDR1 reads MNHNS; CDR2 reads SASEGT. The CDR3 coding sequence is TGTGCCAGTATCGCAGGGCGAAAAAAGCCCCAGCGTTTT. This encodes CASIAGRKKPQRF.

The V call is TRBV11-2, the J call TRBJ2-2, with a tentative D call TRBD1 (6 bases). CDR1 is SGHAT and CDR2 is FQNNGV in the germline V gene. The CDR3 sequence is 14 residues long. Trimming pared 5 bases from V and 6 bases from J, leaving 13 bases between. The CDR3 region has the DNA TGTGCCAGCAGCGCCAGGACAGACTCCGGGGAGCTGTTTTTT. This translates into CASSARTDSGELFF.

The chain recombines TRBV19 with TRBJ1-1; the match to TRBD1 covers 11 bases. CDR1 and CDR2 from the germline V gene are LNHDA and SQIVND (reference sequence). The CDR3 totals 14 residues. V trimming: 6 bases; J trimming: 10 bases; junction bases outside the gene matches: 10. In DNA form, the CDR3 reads TGTGCCAGTAGAAAGCGGACAGGGGGCTTAGGAGCTTTCTTT. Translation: CASRKRTGGLGAFF.

The CDR3 coding sequence is TGTGCCAGCAGTTCCAATTTGGGGGCTTCCTATGGCTACACCTTC. The encoded protein is CASSSNLGASYGYTF. J is TRBJ1-2 and V is TRBV27; tentative D call: TRBD1 (6 bases). Trimming took 4 bases from V and 4 from J, leaving 16 bases between them. CDR3 length: 15 residues. The germline V gene encodes CDR1 MNHEY and CDR2 SMNVEV (reference sequence).

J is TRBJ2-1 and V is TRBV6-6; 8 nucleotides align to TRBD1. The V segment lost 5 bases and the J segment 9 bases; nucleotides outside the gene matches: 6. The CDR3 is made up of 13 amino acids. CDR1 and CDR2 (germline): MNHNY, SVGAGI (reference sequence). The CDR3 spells CASSRTGGGEQFF. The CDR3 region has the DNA TGTGCCAGCAGTCGCACAGGGGGTGGTGAGCAGTTCTTC.

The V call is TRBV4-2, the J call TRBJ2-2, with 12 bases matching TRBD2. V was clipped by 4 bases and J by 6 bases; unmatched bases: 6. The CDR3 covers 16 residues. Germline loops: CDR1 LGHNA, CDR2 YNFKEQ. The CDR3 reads CASSPSSGRASGELFF. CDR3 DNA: TGTGCCAGCAGCCCTTCTAGCGGGAGGGCCTCCGGGGAGCTGTTTTTT.

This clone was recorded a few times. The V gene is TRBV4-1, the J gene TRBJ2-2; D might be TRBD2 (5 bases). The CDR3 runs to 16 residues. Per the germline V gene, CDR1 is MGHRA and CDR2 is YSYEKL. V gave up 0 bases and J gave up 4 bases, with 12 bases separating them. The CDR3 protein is CASSQEGSGFTGELFF. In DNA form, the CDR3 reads TGCGCCAGCAGCCAAGAGGGTTCGGGGTTCACCGGGGAGCTGTTTTTT.

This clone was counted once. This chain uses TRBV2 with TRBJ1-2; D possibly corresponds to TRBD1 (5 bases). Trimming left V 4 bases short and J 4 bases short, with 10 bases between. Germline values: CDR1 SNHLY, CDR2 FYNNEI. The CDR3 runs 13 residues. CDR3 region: CASSVDTGYGYTF. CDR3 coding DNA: TGTGCCAGCAGTGTGGACACCGGCTATGGCTACACCTTC. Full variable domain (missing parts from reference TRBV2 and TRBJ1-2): EPEVTQTPSHQVTQMGQEVILRCVPISNHLYFYWYRQILGQKVEFLVSFYNNEISEKSEIFDDQFSVERPDGSNFTLKIRSTKLEDSAMYFCASSVDTGYGYTFGSGTRLTVV.